A selection of T cell receptor beta chains follows, all from one sample in a study of T-cell memory formation after mild COVID-19. TCRdb re-called the 5' RACE reads with MiXCR, one entry per CDR3 protein. The sample has 410,000 or so distinct CDR3 sequences; 23% are singletons. The sequencing sample was made of PBMCs or a T cell subset sorted from them (not recorded which). The receptors stem from an adult woman who had mild COVID-19 (a few samples of this study predate the infection). Cell type and time point are not known. The CDR3 runs from the conserved cysteine through the conserved F or W. The D gene is left open where the match is weak. A row's size may be missing; if present it is once, few, many or a size class.

>TRBJ2-7|TRBV5-1|NA|TRBD1
TGCGCCAGCAGCCCCCGGGACAGGGGAGGCGAGCAGTACTTC
CASSPRDRGGEQYF
>TRBJ2-1|TRBV3-1|few|TRBD2
TGTGCGGCGGGAGAAGACGAGCAGTTCTTC
CAAGEDEQFF
>TRBJ2-5|TRBV6-2/TRBV6-3|few|NA
TGTGCCAGCAGCAATACTAGAGGAGAGACCCAGTACTTC
CASSNTRGETQYF
>TRBJ2-7|TRBV19|few|NA
TGTGCCAGTAGTCCCGACGGGGTCCTCAGGTCAGCCTACGAGCAGTACTTC
CASSPDGVLRSAYEQYF
>TRBJ2-7|TRBV25-1|few|NA
TGTGCCAGCAGTGGTAGCCCCACCTACGAGCAGTACTTC
CASSGSPTYEQYF
>TRBJ2-7|TRBV7-9|NA|NA
TGTGCCAGCAGCTTAGGGGGGAGTCTCTCCTACGAGCAGTACTTC
CASSLGGSLSYEQYF
>TRBJ1-1|TRBV3-1|NA|NA
TGTGCCAGCAGCCCAAGACCCCCGGGGGCGCACACTGAAGCTTTCTTT
CASSPRPPGAHTEAFF
>TRBJ1-2|TRBV12-3/TRBV12-4|NA|TRBD1
TGTGCCAGCAGTTTAGGCTGGACAGGCGTTAACTATGGCTACACCTTC
CASSLGWTGVNYGYTF
>TRBJ2-4|TRBV4-2|NA|TRBD1
TGTGCCAGCAGCCAAGACGGGACAGGCGGCATTCAGTACTTC
CASSQDGTGGIQYF
>TRBJ2-5|TRBV19|few|NA
TGTGCCAGTAGTAGAGGGTACGAGACCCAGTACTTC
CASSRGYETQYF
>TRBJ2-1|TRBV7-6|few|TRBD1
TGTGCCAGCAGTCAGGGACAGCAACCGTCCTACAATGAGCAGTTCTTC
CASSQGQQPSYNEQFF
>TRBJ2-5|TRBV5-1|NA|NA
TGCGCCAGCAGCCCGGGACGAGCGGTACAAGAGACCCAGTACTTC
CASSPGRAVQETQYF
>TRBJ2-6|TRBV27|few|NA
TGTGCCAGCAGCCCTCCTGTCGGGGCCAACGTCCTGACTTTC
CASSPPVGANVLTF
>TRBJ1-1|TRBV11-2|few|NA
TGTGCCAGCAGCCGTTTAGCCAGTCTCGTAGCTTTCTTT
CASSRLASLVAFF
>TRBJ2-5|TRBV27|NA|TRBD2
TGTGCCACCAAGCCGGGACTAGCGGGGCAAGAGACCCAGTACTTC
CATKPGLAGQETQYF
>TRBJ1-1|TRBV15|few|NA
TGTGCCACCAGAGGAGTTGTTGGGGCGAACACTGAAGCTTTCTTT
CATRGVVGANTEAFF
>TRBJ1-1|TRBV5-1|NA|NA
TGCGCCAGCAGCTTGGATCAGGGTTCTACTGAAGCTTTCTTT
CASSLDQGSTEAFF
>TRBJ2-1|TRBV27|few|NA
TGTGCCAGCAGTTTTGGTACTGACGGGGACAATGAGCAGTTCTTC
CASSFGTDGDNEQFF
>TRBJ2-2|TRBV18|NA|NA
TGTGCCAGCTCCTCCGGGACTCCTACCACCGGGGAGCTGTTTTTT
CASSSGTPTTGELFF
>TRBJ2-7|TRBV14|NA|NA
TGTGCCAGCAGTTCTCAGCACTACGAGCAGTACTTC
CASSSQHYEQYF
>TRBJ2-1|TRBV30|few|TRBD2
TGTGCCTGGAGTGCGGGACTAGCGGGTTACAATGAGCAGTTCTTC
CAWSAGLAGYNEQFF
>TRBJ2-2|TRBV5-5|NA|NA
TGTGCCAGCAGCTTGACCTCGGGCACCGGGGAGCTGTTTTTT
CASSLTSGTGELFF
>TRBJ1-6|TRBV12-3/TRBV12-4|few|NA
TGTGCCAGCAGCCTTCTCATTCGTTCACCCCTCCACTTT
CASSLLIRSPLHF
>TRBJ2-2|TRBV7-7|NA|NA
TGTGCCAGCAGCTTACAGGCGGGCGGGGAGCTGTTTTTT
CASSLQAGGELFF
>TRBJ1-1|TRBV12-5|NA|NA
TGTGCTAGTGGTTTGGTACTTCCGACGGGGGCCGCTGAAGCTTTCTTT
CASGLVLPTGAAEAFF
>TRBJ1-2|TRBV5-1|few|NA
TGCGCCAGCAGCTCCGCCGGCTCAATATATGGCTACACCTTC
CASSSAGSIYGYTF
>TRBJ2-3|TRBV5-6|few|NA
TGTGCCAGCAGCTGGACGACTCGGGCGGCCACAGATACGCAGTATTTT
CASSWTTRAATDTQYF
>TRBJ2-3|TRBV7-9|NA|NA
TGTGCCAGCAGCCGCCCTCCGGGGATGAGCACAGATACGCAGTATTTT
CASSRPPGMSTDTQYF
>TRBJ2-2|TRBV27|NA|TRBD1
TGTGCCAGCAGTCGGCGGACAGGGCCCGGGGAGCTGTTTTTT
CASSRRTGPGELFF